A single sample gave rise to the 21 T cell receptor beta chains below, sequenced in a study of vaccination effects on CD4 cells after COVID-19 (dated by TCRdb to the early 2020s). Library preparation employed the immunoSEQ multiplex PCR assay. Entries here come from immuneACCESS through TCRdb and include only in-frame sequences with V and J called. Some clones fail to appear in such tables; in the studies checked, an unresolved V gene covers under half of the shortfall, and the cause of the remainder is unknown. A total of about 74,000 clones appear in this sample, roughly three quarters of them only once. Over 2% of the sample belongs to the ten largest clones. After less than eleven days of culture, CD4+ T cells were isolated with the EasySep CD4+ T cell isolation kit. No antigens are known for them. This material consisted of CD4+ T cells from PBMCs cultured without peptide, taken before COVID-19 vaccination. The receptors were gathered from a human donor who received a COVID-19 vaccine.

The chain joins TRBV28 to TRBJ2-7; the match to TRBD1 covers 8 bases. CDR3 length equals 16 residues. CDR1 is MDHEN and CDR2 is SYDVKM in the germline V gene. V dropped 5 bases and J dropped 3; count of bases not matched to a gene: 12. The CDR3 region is CASSVNQGAGFYEQYV. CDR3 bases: TGTGCCAGCAGTGTCAATCAGGGGGCAGGTTTCTACGAGCAGTACGTC.

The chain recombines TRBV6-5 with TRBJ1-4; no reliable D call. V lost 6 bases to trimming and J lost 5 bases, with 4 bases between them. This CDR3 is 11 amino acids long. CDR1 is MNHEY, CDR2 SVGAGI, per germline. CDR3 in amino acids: CASRKNEKLFF. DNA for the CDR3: TGTGCCAGCAGAAAGAATGAAAAACTGTTTTTT.

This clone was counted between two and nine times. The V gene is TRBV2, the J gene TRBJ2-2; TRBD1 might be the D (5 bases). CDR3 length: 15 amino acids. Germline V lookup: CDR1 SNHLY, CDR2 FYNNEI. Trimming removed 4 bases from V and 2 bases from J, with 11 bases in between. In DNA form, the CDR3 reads TGTGCCAGCAGTGGGTCCCAGGGTAACACCGGGGAGCTGTTTTTT. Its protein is CASSGSQGNTGELFF.

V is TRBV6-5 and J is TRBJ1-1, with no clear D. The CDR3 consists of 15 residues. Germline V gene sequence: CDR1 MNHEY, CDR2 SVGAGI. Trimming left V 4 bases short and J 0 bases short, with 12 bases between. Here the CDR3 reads CASSSYGSVNTEAFF. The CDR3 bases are TGTGCCAGCAGTTCGTACGGTAGCGTGAACACTGAAGCTTTCTTT.

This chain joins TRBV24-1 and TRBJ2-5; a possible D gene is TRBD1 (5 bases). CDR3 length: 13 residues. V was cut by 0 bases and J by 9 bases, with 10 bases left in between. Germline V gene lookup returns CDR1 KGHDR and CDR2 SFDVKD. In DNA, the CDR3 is TGTGCCACCAGTGATTTGTTCAGGGAAGCCCAGTACTTC. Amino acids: CATSDLFREAQYF.

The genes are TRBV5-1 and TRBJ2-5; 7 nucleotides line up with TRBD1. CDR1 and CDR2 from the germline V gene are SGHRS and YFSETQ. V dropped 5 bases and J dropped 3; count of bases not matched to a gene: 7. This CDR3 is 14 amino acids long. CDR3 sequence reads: CASRRSGTEETQYF. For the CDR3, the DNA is TGCGCCAGCAGAAGGTCAGGGACAGAAGAGACCCAGTACTTC.

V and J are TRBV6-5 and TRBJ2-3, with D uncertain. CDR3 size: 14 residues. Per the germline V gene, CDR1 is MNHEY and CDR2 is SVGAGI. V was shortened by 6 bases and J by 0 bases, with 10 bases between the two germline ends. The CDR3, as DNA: TGTGCCAGCAGCCGCCGTACTAGCACAGATACGCAGTATTTT. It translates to CASSRRTSTDTQYF.

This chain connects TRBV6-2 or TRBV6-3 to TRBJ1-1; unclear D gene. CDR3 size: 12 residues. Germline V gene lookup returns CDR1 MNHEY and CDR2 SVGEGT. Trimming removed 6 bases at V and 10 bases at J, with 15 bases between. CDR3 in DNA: TGTGCCAGCAGCGACGCCCAGACAACAGCTTTCTTT. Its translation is CASSDAQTTAFF.

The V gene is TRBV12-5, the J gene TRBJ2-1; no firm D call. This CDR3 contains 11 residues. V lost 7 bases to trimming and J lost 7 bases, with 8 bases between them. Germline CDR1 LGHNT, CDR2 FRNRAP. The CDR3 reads CASARNNEQFF. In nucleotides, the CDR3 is TGTGCTAGTGCACGCAATAATGAGCAGTTCTTC. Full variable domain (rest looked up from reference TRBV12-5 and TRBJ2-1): DARVTQTPRHKVTEMGQEVTMRCQPILGHNTVFWYRQTMMQGLELLAYFRNRAPLDDSGMPKDRFSAEMPDATLATLKIQPSEPRDSAVYFCASARNNEQFFGPGTRLTVL.

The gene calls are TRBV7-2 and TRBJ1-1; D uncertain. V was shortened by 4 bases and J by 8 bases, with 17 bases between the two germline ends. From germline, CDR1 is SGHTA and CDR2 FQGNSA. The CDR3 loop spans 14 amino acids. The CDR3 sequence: CASSSGIGRGEAFF. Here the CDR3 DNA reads TGTGCCAGCAGCTCCGGTATAGGGCGGGGAGAAGCTTTCTTT.

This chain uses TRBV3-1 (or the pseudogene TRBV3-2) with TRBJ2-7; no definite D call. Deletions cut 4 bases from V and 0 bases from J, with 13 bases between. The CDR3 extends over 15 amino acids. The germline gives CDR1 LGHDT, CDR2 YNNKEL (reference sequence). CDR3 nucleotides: TGTGCCAGCAGCCTCAATCTGGGCAGCTCCTACGAGCAGTACGTC. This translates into CASSLNLGSSYEQYV.

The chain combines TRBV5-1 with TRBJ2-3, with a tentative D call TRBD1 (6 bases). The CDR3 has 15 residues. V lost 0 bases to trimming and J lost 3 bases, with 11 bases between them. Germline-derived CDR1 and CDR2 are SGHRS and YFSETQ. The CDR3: CASSLVNRETDTQYF. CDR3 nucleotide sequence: TGCGCCAGCAGCTTGGTTAACAGGGAAACAGATACGCAGTATTTT.

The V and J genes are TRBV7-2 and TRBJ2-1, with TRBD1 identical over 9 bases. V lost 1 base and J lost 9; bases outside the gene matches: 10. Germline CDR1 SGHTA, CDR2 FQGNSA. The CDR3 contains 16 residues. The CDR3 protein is CASSLGGTGRLSEQFF. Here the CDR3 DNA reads TGTGCCAGCAGCTTAGGTGGGACAGGGAGGTTAAGTGAGCAGTTCTTC.

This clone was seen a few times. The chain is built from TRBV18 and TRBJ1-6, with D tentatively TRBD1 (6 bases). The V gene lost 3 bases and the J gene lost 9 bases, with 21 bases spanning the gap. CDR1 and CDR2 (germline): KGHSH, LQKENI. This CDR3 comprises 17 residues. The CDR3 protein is CASSPIRGGEGGSPLHF. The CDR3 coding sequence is TGTGCCAGCTCACCGATCCGGGGGGGAGAAGGGGGTTCACCCCTCCACTTT.

This CDR3 reads CAISGLGGPTEAFF. CDR3 DNA: TGTGCCATCAGTGGTTTAGGGGGCCCCACTGAAGCTTTCTTT. The chain combines TRBV10-3 with TRBJ1-1, with 7 bases that match TRBD1. The V gene end was trimmed by 4 bases and the J gene end by 4 bases; junction bases not matched to a gene: 6. Germline loops: CDR1 ENHRY, CDR2 SYGVKD. The CDR3 runs 14 residues.

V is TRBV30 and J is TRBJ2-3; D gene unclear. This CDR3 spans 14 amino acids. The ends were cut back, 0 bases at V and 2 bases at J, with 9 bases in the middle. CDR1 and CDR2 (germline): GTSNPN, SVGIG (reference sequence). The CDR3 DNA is TGTGCCTGGAGTGTAGGCCAGTTCACAGATACGCAGTATTTT. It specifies CAWSVGQFTDTQYF.

DNA of the CDR3: TGTGCCAGCAGAAAACGGGACCTTCGGTCGGATGAGCAGTTCTTC. Protein sequence: CASRKRDLRSDEQFF. The rearrangement uses TRBV2 and TRBJ2-1; perhaps D is TRBD1 or TRBD2 (5 bases each). The CDR3 has 15 residues. The V end was cut by 6 bases, the J end by 8 bases, with 20 bases between. Germline V gene data show CDR1 as SNHLY and CDR2 as FYNNEI.

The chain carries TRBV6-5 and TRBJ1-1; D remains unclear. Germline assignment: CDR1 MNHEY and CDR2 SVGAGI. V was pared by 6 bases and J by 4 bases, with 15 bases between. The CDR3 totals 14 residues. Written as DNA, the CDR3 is TGTGCCAGCAGCGCGGCTGGGTGGGCCACTGAAGCTTTCTTT. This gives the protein CASSAAGWATEAFF.

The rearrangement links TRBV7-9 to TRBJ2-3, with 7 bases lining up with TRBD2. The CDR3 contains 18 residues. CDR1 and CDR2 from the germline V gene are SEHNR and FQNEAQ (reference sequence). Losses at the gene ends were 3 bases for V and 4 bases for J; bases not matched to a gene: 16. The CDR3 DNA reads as TGTGCCAGCAGCTTGGGGGGGAGTACTCACTCAAGGTCAGATACGCAGTATTTT. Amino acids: CASSLGGSTHSRSDTQYF.

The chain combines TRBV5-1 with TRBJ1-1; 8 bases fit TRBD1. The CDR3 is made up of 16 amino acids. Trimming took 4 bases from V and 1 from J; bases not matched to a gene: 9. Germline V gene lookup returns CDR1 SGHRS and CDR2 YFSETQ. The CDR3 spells CASSPRQGTTNTEAFF. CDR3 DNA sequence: TGCGCCAGCAGCCCGCGACAGGGGACGACGAACACTGAAGCTTTCTTT. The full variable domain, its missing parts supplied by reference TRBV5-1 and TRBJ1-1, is KAGVTQTPRYLIKTRGQQVTLSCSPISGHRSVSWYQQTPGQGLQFLFEYFSETQRNKGNFPGRFSGRQFSNSRSEMNVSTLELGDSALYLCASSPRQGTTNTEAFFGQGTRLTVV.

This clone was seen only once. The CDR3 is CASSPAGVQNSPLHF. DNA of the CDR3: TGTGCCAGCAGCCCGGCGGGGGTTCAGAATTCACCCCTCCACTTT. This chain connects TRBV5-5 to TRBJ1-6, with D perhaps TRBD1 (5 bases). Germline V gene data show CDR1 as SGHKS and CDR2 as YYEKEE (reference sequence). Trimming stripped 4 bases from V and 7 bases from J, with 15 bases between. The CDR3 is 15 amino acids.